What follows are 25 T cell receptor beta chains derived from one specimen sequenced in a study of T cell responses to AZD1222 COVID-19 vaccine. The protocol was immunoSEQ multiplex PCR, while the TCRdb copy is restricted to in-frame clones and leaves out a portion. This table has 130,000 to 150,000 clones, over 80% appearing once. The sequences come from peripheral blood, collected on day 0 of MenACWY control vaccination. The source is an adult in good health.

This chain joins TRBV2 and TRBJ1-1; D gene uncertain. Trimming removed 6 bases at V and 2 bases at J, with 10 bases between. Germline CDR1 SNHLY, CDR2 FYNNEI. The CDR3 consists of 13 residues. This chain's CDR3 is CASSADANTEAFF. CDR3 DNA sequence: TGTGCCAGCAGCGCGGACGCAAACACTGAAGCTTTCTTT.

The chain carries TRBV28 and TRBJ1-1; 10 positions agree with TRBD1. CDR1 and CDR2 from the germline V gene are MDHEN and SYDVKM. The V segment lost 11 bases and the J segment 5 bases; nucleotides outside the gene matches: 11. CDR3 size: 14 residues. CDR3: CASRPGTGVTEAFF. In DNA, the CDR3 is TGTGCCTCTCGTCCCGGGACAGGGGTAACTGAAGCTTTCTTT.

This chain joins TRBV5-1 and TRBJ1-2; weak D call: TRBD1 (6 bases). Per the germline V gene, CDR1 is SGHRS and CDR2 is YFSETQ. CDR3 length: 15 residues. Trimming shortened V by 1 base and J by 4 bases, and 14 bases separated the two germline ends. The CDR3 DNA reads as TGCGCCAGCAGCTTGAAACCAGGGGAGGTCTATGGCTACACCTTC. Its translation is CASSLKPGEVYGYTF.

This clone was seen only a few times. V gene TRBV5-1 combines with J gene TRBJ2-2; D unclear. The CDR3 covers 14 residues. Germline V lookup: CDR1 SGHRS, CDR2 YFSETQ. Trimming pared 0 bases from V and 6 bases from J, leaving 9 bases between. The CDR3 region has the DNA TGCGCCAGCAGCTTGGGGTCAAGCGCCGGGGAGCTGTTTTTT. This gives the protein CASSLGSSAGELFF.

The J gene is TRBJ2-5, the V gene TRBV5-6; tentative D call: TRBD1 (6 bases). Germline V CDR1 and CDR2: SGHDT, YYEEEE. V was pared by 1 base and J by 5 bases, with 12 bases between. This CDR3 is built from 14 residues. The CDR3 reads CASSLLGAGETQYF. The CDR3 nucleotides read TGTGCCAGCAGCTTGCTGGGGGCAGGCGAGACCCAGTACTTC. The whole variable domain, filled in from reference TRBV5-6 and TRBJ2-5, reads DAGVTQSPTHLIKTRGQQVTLRCSPKSGHDTVSWYQQALGQGPQFIFQYYEEEERQRGNFPDRFSGHQFPNYSSELNVNALLLGDSALYLCASSLLGAGETQYFGPGTRLLVL.

The chain uses TRBV19 and TRBJ1-5; 8 bases fit TRBD1. In germline, CDR1 is LNHDA, CDR2 SQIVND (reference sequence). This CDR3 is built from 14 residues. The V gene end was trimmed by 6 bases and the J gene end by 3 bases; junction bases not matched to a gene: 4. CDR3 nucleotides: TGTGCCAGTAGGGGACAGGCCCTCAATCAGCCCCAGCATTTT. It encodes CASRGQALNQPQHF. Full variable domain (remainder filled in from reference TRBV19 and TRBJ1-5): DGGITQSPKYLFRKEGQNVTLSCEQNLNHDAMYWYRQDPGQGLRLIYYSQIVNDFQKGDIAEGYSVSREKKESFPLTVTSAQKNPTAFYLCASRGQALNQPQHFGDGTRLSIL.

The gene calls are TRBV2 and TRBJ1-5; 7 nucleotides line up with TRBD1. Trimming cost V 1 base and J 0 bases; bases outside gene matches: 0. Germline-derived CDR1 and CDR2 are SNHLY and FYNNEI. The CDR3 spans 15 residues. CDR3 in DNA: TGTGCCAGCAGTGAAGGACAGGGTAGCAATCAGCCCCAGCATTTT. It translates to CASSEGQGSNQPQHF.

The chain is built from TRBV7-9 and TRBJ2-1; 12 positions match TRBD2. CDR3 length: 15 amino acids. After removal of 5 bases from V and 7 bases from J, the junction contained 6 bases not matched to a gene. The germline gives CDR1 SEHNR, CDR2 FQNEAQ (reference sequence). The chain's CDR3 is CASSRLAGVGNEQFF. As DNA, the CDR3 is TGTGCCAGCAGCAGACTAGCGGGAGTCGGGAATGAGCAGTTCTTC.

The rearrangement joins TRBV19 to TRBJ2-5; tentative D call: TRBD1 (5 bases). Trimming cost V 0 bases and J 8 bases, with 10 bases left between them. The CDR3 length is 13 residues. CDR1 is LNHDA and CDR2 is SQIVND in the germline V gene (reference sequence). CDR3: CASSIDHRSTQYF. CDR3 coding DNA: TGTGCCAGTAGTATAGATCACAGGAGTACCCAGTACTTC. Complete variable domain (other parts from reference TRBV19 and TRBJ2-5): DGGITQSPKYLFRKEGQNVTLSCEQNLNHDAMYWYRQDPGQGLRLIYYSQIVNDFQKGDIAEGYSVSREKKESFPLTVTSAQKNPTAFYLCASSIDHRSTQYFGPGTRLLVL.

The V and J genes are TRBV4-2 and TRBJ1-1; D is undetermined. Germline values: CDR1 LGHNA, CDR2 YNFKEQ. The CDR3 loop spans 12 amino acids. V lost 5 bases and J lost 11, with 15 bases in between. CDR3 bases: TGTGCCAGCAGCGAACCGGACGGCCGGGCTTTCTTT. Protein: CASSEPDGRAFF.

V usage is TRBV6-6 and J usage is TRBJ2-7; D call uncertain. The CDR3 is 15 amino acids. Between the trimmed V and J ends, which lost 6 bases and 2 bases, there was a span of 17 bases. The germline V gene encodes CDR1 MNHNY and CDR2 SVGAGI (reference sequence). The CDR3 protein is CASSYGPIRTYEQYF. CDR3 in DNA: TGTGCCAGCAGCTACGGGCCGATCAGAACCTACGAGCAGTACTTC.

The rearrangement uses TRBV7-6 and TRBJ2-2; maybe TRBD1 (6 bases). The CDR3 extends over 15 amino acids. V lost 4 bases and J 4 bases, leaving 13 bases between the germline ends. Per the germline V gene, CDR1 is SGHVS and CDR2 is FNYEAQ. The CDR3 nucleotides are TGTGCCAGCAGCTCTCTGGGGGCTGCCACCGGGGAGCTGTTTTTT. Residues: CASSSLGAATGELFF.

The V call is TRBV7-9, the J call TRBJ2-1; 7 nucleotides line up with TRBD2. The V gene end was trimmed by 5 bases and the J gene end by 5 bases; junction bases not matched to a gene: 15. The CDR3 is made up of 17 amino acids. Per germline, CDR1 SEHNR and CDR2 FQNEAQ (reference sequence). Here the CDR3 reads CASSQTLTSVNNNEQFF. The DNA of the CDR3 is TGTGCCAGCAGCCAGACATTAACTAGCGTGAATAACAATGAGCAGTTCTTC.

Only a few counts were recorded for this clone. The CDR3, as DNA: TGTGCCAGCAGCCTTTTTTCCTCCTCCTACGAGCAGTACTTC. It translates to CASSLFSSSYEQYF. The chain links TRBV27 to TRBJ2-7; D is ambiguous. This CDR3 contains 14 residues. Germline V gene lookup returns CDR1 MNHEY and CDR2 SMNVEV (reference sequence). Trimming pared 6 bases from V and 0 bases from J, leaving 12 bases between.

As concerns this clone: One junction end does not reproduce the germline sequence, and a read error may be involved. J is TRBJ2-3 and V is TRBV11-2; 8 nucleotides agree with TRBD1. This CDR3 spans 14 amino acids. CDR1 and CDR2 (germline): SGHAT, FQNNGV. In DNA, the CDR3 is TGTGCCAGCAGCTTCCCATTAAGTGGACAGGGCAAATCTTTT. It is translated as CASSFPLSGQGKSF.

The rearrangement joins TRBV2 to TRBJ2-7; D might be TRBD1 or TRBD2, each matching 5 bases. This CDR3 is built from 13 residues. CDR1 is SNHLY, CDR2 FYNNEI, per germline. The V end was cut by 7 bases, the J end by 2 bases, with 12 bases between. The CDR3 spells CASKGTETYEQYF. Written as DNA, the CDR3 is TGTGCCAGCAAAGGGACGGAGACCTACGAGCAGTACTTC.

The chain combines TRBV10-3 with TRBJ1-5, with a possible D match to TRBD1 (6 bases). The germline V gene has CDR1 ENHRY and CDR2 SYGVKD. Deletions cut 4 bases from V and 1 base from J, with 8 bases between. CDR3 length equals 14 residues. This chain's CDR3 is CAISGQGSNQPQHF. The CDR3 DNA reads as TGTGCCATCAGTGGTCAGGGGAGCAATCAGCCCCAGCATTTT.

V and J are TRBV7-9 and TRBJ1-5; 7 bases line up with TRBD1. Per the germline V gene, CDR1 is SEHNR and CDR2 is FQNEAQ (reference sequence). The CDR3 covers 15 residues. V gave up 8 bases and J gave up 2 bases; unmatched junction bases: 9. Here the CDR3 reads CASGRGTERNQPQHF. In nucleotides, the CDR3 is TGTGCCAGCGGACGAGGGACAGAACGCAATCAGCCCCAGCATTTT.

The chain uses TRBV3-1 (or the pseudogene TRBV3-2) and TRBJ1-1; no firm D call. Germline V gene sequence: CDR1 LGHDT, CDR2 YNNKEL (reference sequence). V was cut by 4 bases and J by 0 bases, with 12 bases left in between. The CDR3 has 15 residues. CDR3 sequence (DNA): TGTGCCAGCAGCCGACCGAGCGACATGAACACTGAAGCTTTCTTT. This encodes CASSRPSDMNTEAFF.

CDR3 loop: CASSVTRRPPYNEQFF. The DNA for the CDR3 is TGTGCCAGCAGCGTAACCCGGAGACCCCCATACAATGAGCAGTTCTTC. V is TRBV9 and J is TRBJ2-1; D uncertain. Deletions cut 1 base from V and 4 bases from J, with 15 bases between. CDR1 and CDR2 from the germline V gene are SGDLS and YYNGEE. The CDR3 has 16 residues.

This chain joins TRBV30 and TRBJ1-2; D gene unclear. The germline V and J ends were trimmed by 3 bases and 5 bases, with 7 bases remaining between them. Germline values: CDR1 GTSNPN, CDR2 SVGIG (reference sequence). The CDR3 extends over 11 amino acids. CDR3: CAWSLRYGYTF. The CDR3, as DNA: TGTGCCTGGAGCCTTCGATATGGCTACACCTTC.

The chain combines TRBV4-1 with TRBJ2-5; D might be TRBD1 or TRBD2, each matching 6 bases. The CDR3 totals 13 residues. Germline CDR1 and CDR2: MGHRA and YSYEKL. V was trimmed by 6 bases and J by 1 base, leaving 9 bases between them. CDR3 region: CASRKGGQETQYF. CDR3 DNA: TGCGCCAGCAGGAAGGGGGGCCAAGAGACCCAGTACTTC.

V is TRBV7-9 and J is TRBJ2-2, with unresolved D. The V and J ends lost 1 base and 0 bases respectively, with 3 bases between them. Germline loops: CDR1 SEHNR, CDR2 FQNEAQ (reference sequence). The CDR3 consists of 14 residues. The CDR3 loop reads CASSLVANTGELFF. DNA for the CDR3: TGTGCCAGCAGCTTAGTCGCGAACACCGGGGAGCTGTTTTTT.

This clone was observed once. The chain is built from TRBV24-1 and TRBJ2-7; the match to TRBD1 covers 8 bases. This CDR3 has 15 amino acids. With V trimmed by 4 bases and J by 4 bases, 8 bases remained unmatched. The germline gives CDR1 KGHDR, CDR2 SFDVKD. This CDR3 is CATSEAGTGSYEQYF. The CDR3 coding sequence is TGTGCCACCAGTGAAGCCGGGACAGGATCTTACGAGCAGTACTTC.

The gene calls are TRBV12-3 or TRBV12-4 and TRBJ1-3; D unclear. Trimming shortened V by 6 bases and J by 4 bases, and 7 bases separated the two germline ends. The CDR3 length is 12 residues. Here the CDR3 DNA reads TGTGCCAGCAGGGGCGGGGGAAACACCATATATTTT. It translates to CASRGGGNTIYF.